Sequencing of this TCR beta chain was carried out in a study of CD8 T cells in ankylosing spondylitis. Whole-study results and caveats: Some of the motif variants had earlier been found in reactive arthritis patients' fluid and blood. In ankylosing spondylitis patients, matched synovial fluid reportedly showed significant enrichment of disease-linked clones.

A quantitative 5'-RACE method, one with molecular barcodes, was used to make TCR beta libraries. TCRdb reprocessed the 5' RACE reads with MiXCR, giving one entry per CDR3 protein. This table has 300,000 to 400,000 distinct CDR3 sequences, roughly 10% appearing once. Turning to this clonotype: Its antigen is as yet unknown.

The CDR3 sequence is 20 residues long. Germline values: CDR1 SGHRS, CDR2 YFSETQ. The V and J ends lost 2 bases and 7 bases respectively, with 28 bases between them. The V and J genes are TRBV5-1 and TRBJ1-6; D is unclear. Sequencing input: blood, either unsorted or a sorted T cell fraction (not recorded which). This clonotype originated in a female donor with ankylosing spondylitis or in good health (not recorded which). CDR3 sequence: CASSFFGPRVVGRINSPLHF. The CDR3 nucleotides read TGCGCCAGCAGCTTTTTCGGTCCGCGGGTCGTAGGGAGGATCAATTCACCCCTCCACTTT.